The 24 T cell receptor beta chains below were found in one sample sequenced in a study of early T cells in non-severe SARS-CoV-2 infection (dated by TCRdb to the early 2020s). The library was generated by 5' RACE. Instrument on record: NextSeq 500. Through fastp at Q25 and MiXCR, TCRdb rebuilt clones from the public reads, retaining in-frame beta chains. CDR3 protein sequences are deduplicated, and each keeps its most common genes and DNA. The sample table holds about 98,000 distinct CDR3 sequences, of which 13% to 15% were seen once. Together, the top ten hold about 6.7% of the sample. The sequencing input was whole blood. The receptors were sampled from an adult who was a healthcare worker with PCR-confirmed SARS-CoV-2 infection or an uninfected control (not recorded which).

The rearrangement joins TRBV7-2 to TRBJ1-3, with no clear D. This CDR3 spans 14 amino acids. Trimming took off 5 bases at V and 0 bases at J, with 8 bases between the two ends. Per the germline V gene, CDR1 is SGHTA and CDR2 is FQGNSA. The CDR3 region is CASSPSISGNTIYF. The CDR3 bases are TGTGCCAGCAGCCCCTCGATCTCTGGAAACACCATATATTTT.

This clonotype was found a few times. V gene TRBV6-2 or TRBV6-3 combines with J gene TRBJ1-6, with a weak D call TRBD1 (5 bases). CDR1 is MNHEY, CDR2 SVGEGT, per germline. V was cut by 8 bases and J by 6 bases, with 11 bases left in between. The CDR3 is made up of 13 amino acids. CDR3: CASRWTTNSPLHF. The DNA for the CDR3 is TGTGCCAGCCGTTGGACAACTAATTCACCCCTCCACTTT.

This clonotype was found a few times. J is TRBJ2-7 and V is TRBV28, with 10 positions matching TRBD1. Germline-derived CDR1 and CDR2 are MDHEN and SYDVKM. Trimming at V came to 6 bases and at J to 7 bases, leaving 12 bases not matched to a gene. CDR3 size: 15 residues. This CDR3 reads CASSIGQGGAREQYF. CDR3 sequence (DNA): TGTGCCAGCAGCATCGGACAGGGGGGGGCGAGGGAGCAGTACTTC.

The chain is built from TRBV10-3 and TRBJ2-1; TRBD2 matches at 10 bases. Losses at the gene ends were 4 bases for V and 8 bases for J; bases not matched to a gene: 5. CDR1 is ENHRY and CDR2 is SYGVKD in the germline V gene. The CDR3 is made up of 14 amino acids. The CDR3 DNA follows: TGTGCCATCAGTGCGTCTAGCGGGAGACATGAGCAGTTCTTC. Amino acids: CAISASSGRHEQFF.

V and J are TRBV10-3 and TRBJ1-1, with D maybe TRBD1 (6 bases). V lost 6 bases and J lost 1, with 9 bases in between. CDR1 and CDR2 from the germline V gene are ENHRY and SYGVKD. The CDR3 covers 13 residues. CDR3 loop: CAIRATGNTEAFF. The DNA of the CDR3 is TGTGCCATCAGGGCGACAGGGAACACTGAAGCTTTCTTT.

CDR3 coding DNA: TGTGCCAGCAGTCCGGGACTAGCTCTATACGAGCAGTACTTC. Translated: CASSPGLALYEQYF. The chain couples TRBV2 to TRBJ2-7; TRBD2 matches at 9 bases. After removal of 5 bases from V and 4 bases from J, the junction contained 6 bases not matched to a gene. CDR1 is SNHLY, CDR2 FYNNEI, per germline. The length of the CDR3 is 14 residues.

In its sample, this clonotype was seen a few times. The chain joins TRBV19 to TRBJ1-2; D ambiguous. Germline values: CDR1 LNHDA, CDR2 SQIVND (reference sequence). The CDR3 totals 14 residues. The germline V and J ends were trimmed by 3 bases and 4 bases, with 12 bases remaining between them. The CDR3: CASSISRTSYGYTF. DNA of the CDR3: TGTGCCAGTAGTATTTCCCGGACGAGCTATGGCTACACCTTC.

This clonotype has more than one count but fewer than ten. CDR3 sequence (DNA): TGTGCCTGGAAGATACAGGGGGATTATGGCTACACCTTC. Encoded protein: CAWKIQGDYGYTF. V usage is TRBV30 and J usage is TRBJ1-2, with 8 bases matching TRBD1. Germline CDR1 GTSNPN, CDR2 SVGIG (reference sequence). The CDR3 runs 13 residues. V lost 4 bases and J lost 5; bases outside the gene matches: 6.

CDR3 amino acids: CAWRRQVLQETQYF. In DNA form, the CDR3 reads TGTGCCTGGCGAAGACAGGTACTACAAGAGACCCAGTACTTC. The chain couples TRBV30 to TRBJ2-5, with D possibly TRBD1 on 6 matching bases. The V end lost 5 bases, the J end lost 2 bases, and 15 bases lay between the germline ends. The CDR3 loop spans 14 amino acids. In germline, CDR1 is GTSNPN, CDR2 SVGIG (reference sequence). The variable domain in full, with the rest retrieved from reference TRBV30 and TRBJ2-5, is SQTIHQWPATLVQPVGSPLSLECTVEGTSNPNLYWYRQAAGRGLQLLFYSVGIGQISSEVPQNLSASRPQDRQFILSSKKLLLSDSGFYLCAWRRQVLQETQYFGPGTRLLVL.

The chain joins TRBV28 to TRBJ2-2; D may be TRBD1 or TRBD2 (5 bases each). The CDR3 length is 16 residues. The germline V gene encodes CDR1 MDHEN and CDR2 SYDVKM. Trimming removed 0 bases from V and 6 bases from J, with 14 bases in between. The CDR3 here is CASSLWGPGDAGELFF. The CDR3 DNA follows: TGTGCCAGCAGTTTATGGGGGCCCGGGGACGCCGGGGAGCTGTTTTTT.

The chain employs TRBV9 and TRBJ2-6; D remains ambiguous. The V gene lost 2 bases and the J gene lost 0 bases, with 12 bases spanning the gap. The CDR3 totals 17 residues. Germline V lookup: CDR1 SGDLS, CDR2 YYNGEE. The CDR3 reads CASSVPRANSGANVLTF. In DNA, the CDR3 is TGTGCCAGCAGCGTCCCGAGAGCCAACTCTGGGGCCAACGTCCTGACTTTC. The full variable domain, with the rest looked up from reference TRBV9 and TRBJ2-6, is DSGVTQTPKHLITATGQRVTLRCSPRSGDLSVYWYQQSLDQGLQFLIQYYNGEERAKGNILERFSAQQFPDLHSELNLSSLELGDSALYFCASSVPRANSGANVLTFGAGSRLTVL.

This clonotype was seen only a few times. The CDR3 protein is CASSLRGGLTPTDTQYF. CDR3 in DNA: TGTGCCAGCAGCCTCAGGGGGGGACTAACCCCCACAGATACGCAGTATTTT. V usage is TRBV7-9 and J usage is TRBJ2-3, with D possibly being TRBD1 or TRBD2 (7 bases each). Germline CDR1 is SEHNR and CDR2 is FQNEAQ (reference sequence). The germline V and J ends were trimmed by 5 bases and 2 bases, with 20 bases remaining between them. The CDR3 runs 17 residues.

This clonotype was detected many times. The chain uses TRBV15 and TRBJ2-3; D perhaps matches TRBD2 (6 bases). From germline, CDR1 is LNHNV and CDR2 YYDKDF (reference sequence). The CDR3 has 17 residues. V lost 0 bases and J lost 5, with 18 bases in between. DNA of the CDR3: TGTGCCACCAGCAGAGATATGAGTAGCGGAGGAGTAGATACGCAGTATTTT. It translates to CATSRDMSSGGVDTQYF.

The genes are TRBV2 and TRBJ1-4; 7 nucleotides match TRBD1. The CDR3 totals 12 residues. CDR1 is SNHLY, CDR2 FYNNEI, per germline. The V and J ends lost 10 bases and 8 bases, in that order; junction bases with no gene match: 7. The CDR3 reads CATRQGREKLFF. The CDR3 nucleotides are TGTGCCACTCGACAGGGCCGCGAAAAACTGTTTTTT.

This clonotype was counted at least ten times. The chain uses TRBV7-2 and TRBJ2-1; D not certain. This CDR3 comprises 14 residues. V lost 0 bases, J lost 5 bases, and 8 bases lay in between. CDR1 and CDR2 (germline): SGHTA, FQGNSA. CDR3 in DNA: TGTGCCAGCAGCTTAGCTGGATTAAACAATGAGCAGTTCTTC. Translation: CASSLAGLNNEQFF.

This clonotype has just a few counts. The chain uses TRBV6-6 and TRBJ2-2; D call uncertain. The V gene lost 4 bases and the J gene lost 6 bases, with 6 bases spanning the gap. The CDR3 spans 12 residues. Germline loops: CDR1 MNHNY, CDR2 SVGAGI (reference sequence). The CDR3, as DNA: TGTGCCAGCAGTTTCCGCGCCGGGGAGCTGTTTTTT. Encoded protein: CASSFRAGELFF.

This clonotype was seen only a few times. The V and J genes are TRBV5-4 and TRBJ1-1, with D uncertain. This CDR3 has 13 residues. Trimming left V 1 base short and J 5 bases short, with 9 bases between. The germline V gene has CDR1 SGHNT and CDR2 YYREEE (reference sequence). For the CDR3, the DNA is TGTGCCAGCAGCTTGCGAGGGAGGACTGAAGCTTTCTTT. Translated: CASSLRGRTEAFF.

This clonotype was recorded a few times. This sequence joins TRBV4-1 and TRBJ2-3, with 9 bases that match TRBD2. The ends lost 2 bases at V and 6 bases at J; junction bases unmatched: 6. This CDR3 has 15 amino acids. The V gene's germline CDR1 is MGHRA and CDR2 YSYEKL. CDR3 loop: CASSQSGTSFDTQYF. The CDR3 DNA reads TGCGCCAGCAGCCAATCCGGGACTAGCTTCGATACGCAGTATTTT.

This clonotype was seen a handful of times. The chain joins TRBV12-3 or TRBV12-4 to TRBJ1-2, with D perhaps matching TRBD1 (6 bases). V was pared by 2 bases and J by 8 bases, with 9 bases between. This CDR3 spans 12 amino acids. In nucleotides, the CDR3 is TGTGCCAGCAGTTTACAGGGGTCCGGCTACACCTTC. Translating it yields CASSLQGSGYTF.

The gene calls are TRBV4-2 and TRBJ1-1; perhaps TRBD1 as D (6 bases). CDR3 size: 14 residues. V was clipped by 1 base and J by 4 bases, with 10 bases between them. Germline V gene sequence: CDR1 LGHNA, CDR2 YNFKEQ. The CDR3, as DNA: TGTGCCAGCAGCCAAGGGACAGAGGTCACTGAAGCTTTCTTT. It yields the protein CASSQGTEVTEAFF.

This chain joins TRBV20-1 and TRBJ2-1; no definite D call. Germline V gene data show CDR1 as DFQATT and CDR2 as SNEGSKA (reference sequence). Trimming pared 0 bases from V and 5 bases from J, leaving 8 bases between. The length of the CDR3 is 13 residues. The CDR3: CSARDQRDNEQFF. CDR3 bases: TGCAGTGCTAGAGATCAACGGGACAATGAGCAGTTCTTC.

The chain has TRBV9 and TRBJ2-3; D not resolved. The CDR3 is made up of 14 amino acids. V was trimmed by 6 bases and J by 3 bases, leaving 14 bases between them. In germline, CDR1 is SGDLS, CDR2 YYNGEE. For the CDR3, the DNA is TGTGCCAGCACTTCGGTCGTGCCAACAGATACGCAGTATTTT. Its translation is CASTSVVPTDTQYF.

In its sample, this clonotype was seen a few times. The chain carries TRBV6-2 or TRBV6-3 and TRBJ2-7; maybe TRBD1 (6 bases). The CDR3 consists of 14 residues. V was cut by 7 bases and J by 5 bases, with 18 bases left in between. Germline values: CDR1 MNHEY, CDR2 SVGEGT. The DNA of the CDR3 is TGTGCCAGCATTTATGACAGGAAAGCCCACGAGCAGTACTTC. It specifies CASIYDRKAHEQYF.

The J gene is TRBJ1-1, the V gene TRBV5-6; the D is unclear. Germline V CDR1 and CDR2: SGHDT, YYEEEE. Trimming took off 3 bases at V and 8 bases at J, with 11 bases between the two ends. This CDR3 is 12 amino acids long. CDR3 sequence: CASSWTGGEAFF. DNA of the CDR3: TGTGCCAGCAGCTGGACGGGAGGAGAAGCTTTCTTT.